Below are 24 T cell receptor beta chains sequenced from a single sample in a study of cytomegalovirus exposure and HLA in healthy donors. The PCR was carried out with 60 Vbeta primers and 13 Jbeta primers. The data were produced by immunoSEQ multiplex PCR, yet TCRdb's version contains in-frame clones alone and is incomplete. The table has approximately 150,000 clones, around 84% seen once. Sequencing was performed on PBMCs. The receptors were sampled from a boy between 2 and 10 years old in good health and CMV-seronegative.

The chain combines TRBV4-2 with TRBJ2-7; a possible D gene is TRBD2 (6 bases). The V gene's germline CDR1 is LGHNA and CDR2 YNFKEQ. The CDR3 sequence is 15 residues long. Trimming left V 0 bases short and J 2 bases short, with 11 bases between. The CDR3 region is CASSQDHGGTYEQYF. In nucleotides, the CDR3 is TGTGCCAGCAGCCAAGATCATGGCGGGACCTACGAGCAGTACTTC.

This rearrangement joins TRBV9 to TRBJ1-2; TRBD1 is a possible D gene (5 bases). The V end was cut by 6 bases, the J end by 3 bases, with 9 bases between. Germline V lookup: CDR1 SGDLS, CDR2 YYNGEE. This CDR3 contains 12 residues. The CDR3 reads CASKTAYYGYTF. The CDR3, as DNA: TGTGCCAGCAAGACAGCCTACTATGGCTACACCTTC.

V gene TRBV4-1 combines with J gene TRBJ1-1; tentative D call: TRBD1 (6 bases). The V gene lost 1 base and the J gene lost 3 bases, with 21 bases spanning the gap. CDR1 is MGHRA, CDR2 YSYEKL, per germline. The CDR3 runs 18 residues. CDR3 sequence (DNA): TGCGCCAGCAGCCAAGCGGGGAGGGGAGGAAGGGGGGACACTGAAGCTTTCTTT. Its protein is CASSQAGRGGRGDTEAFF.

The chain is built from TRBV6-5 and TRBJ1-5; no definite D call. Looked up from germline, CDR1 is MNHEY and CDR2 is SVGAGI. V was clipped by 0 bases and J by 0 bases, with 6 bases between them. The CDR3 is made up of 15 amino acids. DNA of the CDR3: TGTGCCAGCAGTTACTCTCAGTATAGCAATCAGCCCCAGCATTTT. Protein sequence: CASSYSQYSNQPQHF.

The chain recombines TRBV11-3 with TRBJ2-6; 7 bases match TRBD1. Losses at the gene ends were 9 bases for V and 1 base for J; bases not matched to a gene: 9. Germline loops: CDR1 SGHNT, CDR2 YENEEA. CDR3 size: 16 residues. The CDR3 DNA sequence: TGTGCCAGGTCACAGGGGAGTCTGTCTGGGGCCAACGTCCTGACTTTC. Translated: CARSQGSLSGANVLTF.

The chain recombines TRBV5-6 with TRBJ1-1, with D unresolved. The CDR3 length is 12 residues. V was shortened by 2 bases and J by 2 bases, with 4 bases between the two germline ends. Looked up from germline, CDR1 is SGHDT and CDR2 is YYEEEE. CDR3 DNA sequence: TGTGCCAGCAGCTTTATAAACACTGAAGCTTTCTTT. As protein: CASSFINTEAFF.

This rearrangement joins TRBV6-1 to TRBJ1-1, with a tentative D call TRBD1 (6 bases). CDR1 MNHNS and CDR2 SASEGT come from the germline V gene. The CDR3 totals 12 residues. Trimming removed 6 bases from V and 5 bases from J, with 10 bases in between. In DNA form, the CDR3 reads TGTGCCAGCAGATACAGGGCAACTGAAGCTTTCTTT. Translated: CASRYRATEAFF.

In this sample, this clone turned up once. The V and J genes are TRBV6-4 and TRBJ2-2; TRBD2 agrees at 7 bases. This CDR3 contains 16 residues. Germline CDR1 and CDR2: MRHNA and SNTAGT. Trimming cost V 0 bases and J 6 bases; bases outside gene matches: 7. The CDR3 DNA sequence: TGTGCCAGCAGTGACTCGGCCTTTGGGGGGGCCGGGGAGCTGTTTTTT. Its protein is CASSDSAFGGAGELFF.

The CDR3 DNA reads as TGCGCCAGCAGCTTGTCGGGGGGTCGGATCACTGAAGCTTTCTTT. Residues: CASSLSGGRITEAFF. The V gene is TRBV5-1, the J gene TRBJ1-1; weak D call: TRBD1 (5 bases). This CDR3 has 15 amino acids. CDR1 is SGHRS, CDR2 YFSETQ, per germline. V lost 1 base to trimming and J lost 4 bases, with 14 bases between them.

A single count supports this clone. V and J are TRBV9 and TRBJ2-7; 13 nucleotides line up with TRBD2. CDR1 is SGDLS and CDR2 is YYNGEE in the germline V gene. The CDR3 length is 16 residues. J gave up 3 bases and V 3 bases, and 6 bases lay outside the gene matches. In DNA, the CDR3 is TGTGCCAGCAGCGCCGGACTAGCGGGAGCTCTCTACGAGCAGTACTTC. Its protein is CASSAGLAGALYEQYF.

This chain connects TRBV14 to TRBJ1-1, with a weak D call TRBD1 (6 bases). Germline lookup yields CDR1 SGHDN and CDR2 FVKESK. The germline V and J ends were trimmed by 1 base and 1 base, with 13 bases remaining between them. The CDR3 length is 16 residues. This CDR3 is CASSQAWGRRNTEAFF. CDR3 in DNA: TGTGCCAGCAGCCAAGCCTGGGGGCGAAGGAACACTGAAGCTTTCTTT.

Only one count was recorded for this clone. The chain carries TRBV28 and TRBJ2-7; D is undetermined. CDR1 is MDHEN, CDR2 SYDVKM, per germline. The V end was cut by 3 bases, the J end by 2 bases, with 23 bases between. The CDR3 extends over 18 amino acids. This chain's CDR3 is CASSFPLHVDKVTYEQYF. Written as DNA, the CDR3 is TGTGCCAGCAGTTTTCCCCTGCATGTCGACAAGGTCACCTACGAGCAGTACTTC.

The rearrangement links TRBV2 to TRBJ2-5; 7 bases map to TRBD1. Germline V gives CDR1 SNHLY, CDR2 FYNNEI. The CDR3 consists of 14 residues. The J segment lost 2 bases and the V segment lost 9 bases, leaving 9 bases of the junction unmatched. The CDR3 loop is CASLGQAEQETQYF. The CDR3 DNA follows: TGTGCCAGTCTAGGACAGGCCGAGCAAGAGACCCAGTACTTC.

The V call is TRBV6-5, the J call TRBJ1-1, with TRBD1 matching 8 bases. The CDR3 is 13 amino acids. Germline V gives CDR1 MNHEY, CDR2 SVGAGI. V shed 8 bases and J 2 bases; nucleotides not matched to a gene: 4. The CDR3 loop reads CASGRGPNTEAFF. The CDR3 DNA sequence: TGTGCCAGCGGCAGGGGGCCCAACACTGAAGCTTTCTTT.

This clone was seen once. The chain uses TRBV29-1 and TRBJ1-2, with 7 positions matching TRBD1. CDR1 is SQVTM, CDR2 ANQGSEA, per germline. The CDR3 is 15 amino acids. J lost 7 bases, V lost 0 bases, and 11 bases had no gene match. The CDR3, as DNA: TGCAGCGTTGAAGACGCAGGGGGGCGATTTGGTGGCTACACCTTC. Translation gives CSVEDAGGRFGGYTF.

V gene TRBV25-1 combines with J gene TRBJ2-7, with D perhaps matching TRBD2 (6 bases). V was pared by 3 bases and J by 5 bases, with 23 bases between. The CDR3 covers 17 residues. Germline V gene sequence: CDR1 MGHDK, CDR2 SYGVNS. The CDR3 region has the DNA TGTGCCAGCAGTGACACGCTATGGGGGGATTTGTCCCACGAGCAGTACTTC. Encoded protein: CASSDTLWGDLSHEQYF.

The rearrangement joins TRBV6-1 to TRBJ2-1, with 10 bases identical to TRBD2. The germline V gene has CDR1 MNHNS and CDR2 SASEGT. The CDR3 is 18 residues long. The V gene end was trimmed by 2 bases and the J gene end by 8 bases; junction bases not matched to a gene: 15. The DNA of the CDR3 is TGTGCCAGCAGTGAAACGACGTGGGCTAGCGGGAGTACCGATGAGCAGTTCTTC. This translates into CASSETTWASGSTDEQFF.

The CDR3 protein is CATSTGPSTDTQYF. The CDR3 bases are TGTGCCACTTCGACAGGGCCAAGCACAGATACGCAGTATTTT. V is TRBV28 and J is TRBJ2-3, with TRBD1 identical over 7 bases. The CDR3 is 14 amino acids. The ends lost 10 bases at V and 0 bases at J; junction bases unmatched: 7. CDR1 MDHEN and CDR2 SYDVKM come from the germline V gene.

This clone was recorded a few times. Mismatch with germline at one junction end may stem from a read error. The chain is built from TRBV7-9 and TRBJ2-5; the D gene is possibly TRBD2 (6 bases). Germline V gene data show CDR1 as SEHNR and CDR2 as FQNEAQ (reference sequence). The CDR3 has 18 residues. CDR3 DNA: TGTTCCAGCAGCTTAGCGAGGTTGGGGGTAGCGGCGCAAGAGACCCAGTACTTC. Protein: CSSSLARLGVAAQETQYF.

The CDR3 DNA is TGTGCCAGCAGCCCAACAGGGGGCAATGAGCAGTTCTTC. This encodes CASSPTGGNEQFF. This chain joins TRBV11-3 and TRBJ2-1; TRBD1 matches 8 bases. CDR3 length equals 13 residues. Trimming took 5 bases from V and 6 from J; bases not matched to a gene: 3. Germline V gene data show CDR1 as SGHNT and CDR2 as YENEEA.

The DNA of the CDR3 is TGTGCCAGCAGTTATAATGGGCGTTCCGCTGGAAACACCATATATTTT. The encoded protein is CASSYNGRSAGNTIYF. The rearrangement joins TRBV6-5 to TRBJ1-3; no firm D call. V lost 3 bases and J lost 2, with 14 bases in between. The CDR3 length is 16 residues. Germline V lookup: CDR1 MNHEY, CDR2 SVGAGI.

In DNA, the CDR3 is TGTGCCAGCTCGGGTCACCCCTACAATGAGCAGTTCTTC. Amino acids: CASSGHPYNEQFF. The J gene is TRBJ2-1, the V gene TRBV6-5; D gene unclear. This CDR3 contains 13 residues. Germline V gene data show CDR1 as MNHEY and CDR2 as SVGAGI. The V and J ends lost 8 bases and 2 bases respectively, with 10 bases between them.

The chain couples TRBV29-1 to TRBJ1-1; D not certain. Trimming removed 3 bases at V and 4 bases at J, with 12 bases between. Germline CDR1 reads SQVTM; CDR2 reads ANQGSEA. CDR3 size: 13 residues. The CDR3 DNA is TGCAGCGTTGAGGGGAGACCCGCCACTGAAGCTTTCTTT. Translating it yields CSVEGRPATEAFF.

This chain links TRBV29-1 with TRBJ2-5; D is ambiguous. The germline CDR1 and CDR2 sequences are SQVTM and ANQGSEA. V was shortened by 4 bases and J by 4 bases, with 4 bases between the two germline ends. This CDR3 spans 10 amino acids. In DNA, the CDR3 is TGCAGCGTTGGAGGAGAGACCCAGTACTTC. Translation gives CSVGGETQYF.